What follows describes a single T cell receptor beta chain. The clone's antigen remains unknown. One base away there is no much larger clone; base qualities are not given. The sample belongs to a study of cytomegalovirus exposure and HLA in healthy donors (dated by TCRdb to the late 2010s). As for the study more broadly: The 550 to 750 repertoires of the first cohort and the 95 to 150 validation repertoires were produced on the same platform, according to a later analysis. The aim of the study was to test whether cataloging public T cell receptors could identify signatures of past pathogen exposure. To predict cytomegalovirus infection status, the study brought together high-throughput TCR immunosequencing, statistical association of individual TCRs with disease status, and machine learning. Along with the roughly 670-subject first cohort, a separate validation cohort of over 90 different subjects was used. Paper-wide results and their limitations: The classifier was reported to diagnose cytomegalovirus status with high specificity and sensitivity in both the original and validation cohorts. While some public TCRs were present in many individuals, most TCR sequences turned up only very rarely across donors. Three of the identified cytomegalovirus-associated TCR beta chains were confirmed in vitro to be specific for cytomegalovirus antigens. Of the cluster scores, approximately 95% were above 0 in a later analysis, which found that TCRs clustered in the first cohort also tended to co-occur in the roughly 130 validation repertoires. The validation cohort had no HLA typing available for a later analysis, so co-occurrence within that cohort was assessed over all 120 or so repertoires. The study listed approximately 150 TCR beta chains as associated with cytomegalovirus. The authors suggested that the approach could potentially be extended to other disease states and immunological phenotypes.

Donors formed part of the validation cohort, which comprised 120 subjects and was distinct from the first cohort of 690 or so subjects. The junction shows trimming of 3 bases on V and 7 bases on J, and the gene matches do not reach 8 bases of it. Reading from cysteine to phenylalanine, the CDR3 counts 14 amino acids. Just CDR3 DNA is preserved here, 42 bases in frame from base 1. CDR1 and CDR2 were assigned from the germline V gene (reference sequence) as MNHEY and SMNVEV. Library preparation used the immunoSEQ multiplex PCR assay. The authors' pipeline ran thus. A statistical classification framework was built for diagnosing cytomegalovirus status from the catalog of TCR beta chain sequences. TCRdb's version of the immuneACCESS table is confined to in-frame rearrangements and falls short of the full clone set. An unresolved V gene accounts for under half of the shortfall where checked; the remainder is of unknown origin. V, J and clone size derive from that table, while D and trimming were established from the DNA sequence. The sample has roughly 59,000 clones on record, 85% to 95% of them singletons. 6% to 8.5% of the sample rests with the top ten.

The V and J genes are TRBV27 and TRBJ2-7, with TRBD1 identical over 8 junction bases. The TCR sequence derives from a woman younger than 30 in good health and CMV-seropositive. The sequenced material came from PBMCs. CDR3 loop: CASSLGTGWGEQYF. The DNA reads TGTGCCAGCAGTTTGGGGACAGGATGGGGGGAGCAGTACTTC.